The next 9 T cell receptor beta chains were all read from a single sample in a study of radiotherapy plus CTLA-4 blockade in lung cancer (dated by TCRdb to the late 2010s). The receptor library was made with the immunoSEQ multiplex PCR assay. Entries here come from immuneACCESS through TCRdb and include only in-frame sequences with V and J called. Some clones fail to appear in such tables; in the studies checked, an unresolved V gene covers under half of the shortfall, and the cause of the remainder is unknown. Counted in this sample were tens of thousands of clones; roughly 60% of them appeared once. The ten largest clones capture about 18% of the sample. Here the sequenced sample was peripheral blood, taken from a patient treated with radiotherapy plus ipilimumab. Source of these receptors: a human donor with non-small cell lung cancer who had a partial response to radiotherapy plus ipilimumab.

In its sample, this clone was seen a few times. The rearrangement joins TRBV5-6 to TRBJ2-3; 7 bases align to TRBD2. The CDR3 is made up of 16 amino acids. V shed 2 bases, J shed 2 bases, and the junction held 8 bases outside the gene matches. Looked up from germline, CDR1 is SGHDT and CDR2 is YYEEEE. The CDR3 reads CASSLAASGYTDTQYF. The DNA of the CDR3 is TGTGCCAGCAGCTTAGCTGCTAGCGGATACACAGATACGCAGTATTTT.

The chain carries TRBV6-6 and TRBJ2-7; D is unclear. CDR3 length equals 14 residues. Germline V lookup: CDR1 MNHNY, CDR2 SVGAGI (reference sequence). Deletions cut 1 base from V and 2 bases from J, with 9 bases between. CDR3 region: CASSYFDKTYEQYF. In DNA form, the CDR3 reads TGTGCCAGCAGTTACTTCGACAAGACCTACGAGCAGTACTTC.

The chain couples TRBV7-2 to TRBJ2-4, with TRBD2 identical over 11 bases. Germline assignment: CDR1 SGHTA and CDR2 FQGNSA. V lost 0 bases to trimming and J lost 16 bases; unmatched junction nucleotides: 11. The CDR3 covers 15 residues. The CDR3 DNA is TGTGCCAGCAGCTTAGCGCAGGGTAGCGGGAGGGCCGATTACTTC. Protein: CASSLAQGSGRADYF.

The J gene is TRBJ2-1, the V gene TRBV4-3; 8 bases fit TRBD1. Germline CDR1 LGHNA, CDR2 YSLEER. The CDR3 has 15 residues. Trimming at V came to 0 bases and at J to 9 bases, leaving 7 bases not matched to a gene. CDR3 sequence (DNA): TGCGCCAGCAGCCAAGATTGGCGAACAGGGGGTGAGCAGTTCTTC. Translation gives CASSQDWRTGGEQFF.

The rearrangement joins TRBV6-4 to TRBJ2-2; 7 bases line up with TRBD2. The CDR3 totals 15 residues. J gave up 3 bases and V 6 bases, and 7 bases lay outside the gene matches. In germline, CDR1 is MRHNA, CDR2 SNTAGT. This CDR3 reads CASRPGGPDTGELFF. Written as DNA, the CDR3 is TGTGCCAGCAGACCGGGGGGACCGGACACCGGGGAGCTGTTTTTT.

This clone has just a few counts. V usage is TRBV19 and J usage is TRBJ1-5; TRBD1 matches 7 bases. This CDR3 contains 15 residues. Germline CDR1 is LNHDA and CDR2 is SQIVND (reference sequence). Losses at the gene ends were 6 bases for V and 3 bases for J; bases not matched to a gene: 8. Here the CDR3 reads CASSPGTANNQPQHF. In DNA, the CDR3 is TGTGCCAGTAGCCCAGGGACAGCTAACAATCAGCCCCAGCATTTT.

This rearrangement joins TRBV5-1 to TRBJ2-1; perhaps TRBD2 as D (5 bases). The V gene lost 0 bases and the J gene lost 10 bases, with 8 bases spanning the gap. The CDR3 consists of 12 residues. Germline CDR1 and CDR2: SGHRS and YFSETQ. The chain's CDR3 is CASSLDEGEQFF. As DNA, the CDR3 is TGCGCCAGCAGCTTGGATGAGGGAGAGCAGTTCTTC.

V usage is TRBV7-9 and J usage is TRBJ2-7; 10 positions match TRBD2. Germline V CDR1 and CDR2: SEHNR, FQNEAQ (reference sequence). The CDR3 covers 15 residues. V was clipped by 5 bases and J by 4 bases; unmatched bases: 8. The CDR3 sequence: CASSPRTSGVYEQYF. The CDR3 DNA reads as TGTGCCAGCAGCCCCCGGACTAGCGGCGTTTACGAGCAGTACTTC.

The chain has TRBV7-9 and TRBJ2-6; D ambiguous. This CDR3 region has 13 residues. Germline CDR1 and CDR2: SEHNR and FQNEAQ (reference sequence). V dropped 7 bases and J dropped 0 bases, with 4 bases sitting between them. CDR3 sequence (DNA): TGTGCCAGCACCGTCTCTGGGGCCAACGTCCTGACTTTC. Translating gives CASTVSGANVLTF. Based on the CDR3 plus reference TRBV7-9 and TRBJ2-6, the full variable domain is DTGVSQNPRHKITKRGQNVTFRCDPISEHNRLYWYRQTLGQGPEFLTYFQNEAQLEKSRLLSDRFSAERPKGSFSTLEIQRTEQGDSAMYLCASTVSGANVLTFGAGSRLTVL.